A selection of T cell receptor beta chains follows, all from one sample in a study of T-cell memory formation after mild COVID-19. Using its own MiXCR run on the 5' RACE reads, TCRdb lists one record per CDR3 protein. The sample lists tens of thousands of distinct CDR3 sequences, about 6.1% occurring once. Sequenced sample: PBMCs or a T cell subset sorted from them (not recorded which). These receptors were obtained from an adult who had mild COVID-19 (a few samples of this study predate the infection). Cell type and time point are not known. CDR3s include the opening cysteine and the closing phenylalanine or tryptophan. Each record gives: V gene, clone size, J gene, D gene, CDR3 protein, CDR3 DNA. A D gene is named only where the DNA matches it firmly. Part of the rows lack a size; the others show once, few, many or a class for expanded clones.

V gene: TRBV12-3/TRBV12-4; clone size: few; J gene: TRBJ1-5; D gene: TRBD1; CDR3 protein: CASSSPGTGVNQPQHF; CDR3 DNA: TGTGCCAGCAGTTCTCCCGGGACAGGGGTCAATCAGCCCCAGCATTTT
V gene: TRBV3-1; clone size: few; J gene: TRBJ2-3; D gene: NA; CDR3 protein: CASSSRISDTQYF; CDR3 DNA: TGTGCCAGCAGCTCTCGGATATCGGATACGCAGTATTTT
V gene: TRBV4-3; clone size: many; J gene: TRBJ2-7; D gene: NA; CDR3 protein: CASSPQAGSTYEQYF; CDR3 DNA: TGCGCCAGCAGCCCCCAGGCGGGTAGCACCTACGAGCAGTACTTC
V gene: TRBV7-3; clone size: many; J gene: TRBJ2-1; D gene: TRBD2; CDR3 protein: CASSLGWTRGGNEQFF; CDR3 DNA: TGTGCCAGCAGCTTAGGCTGGACTAGAGGCGGCAATGAGCAGTTCTTC
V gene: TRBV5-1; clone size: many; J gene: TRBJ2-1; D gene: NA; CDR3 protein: CASSFPSLISGAEQFF; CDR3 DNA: TGCGCCAGCAGCTTCCCAAGCCTCATTAGCGGAGCAGAGCAGTTCTTC
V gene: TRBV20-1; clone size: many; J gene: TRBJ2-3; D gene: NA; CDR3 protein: CSATLEHTQYF; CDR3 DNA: TGCAGTGCTACCCTAGAGCACACGCAGTATTTT
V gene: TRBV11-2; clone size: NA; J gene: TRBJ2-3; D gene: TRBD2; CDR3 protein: CASSPRIAGGTDTQYF; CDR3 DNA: TGTGCCAGCAGCCCACGAATAGCGGGAGGCACAGATACGCAGTATTTT
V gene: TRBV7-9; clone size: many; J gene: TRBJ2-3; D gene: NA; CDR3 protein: CASSLLFGGADTQYF; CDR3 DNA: TGTGCCAGCAGCTTACTTTTTGGGGGCGCGGATACGCAGTATTTT
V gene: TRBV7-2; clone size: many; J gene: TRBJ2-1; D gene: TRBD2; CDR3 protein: CASSLSGRAKGQFF; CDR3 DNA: TGTGCCAGCAGCTTAAGCGGGAGGGCCAAGGGGCAGTTCTTC
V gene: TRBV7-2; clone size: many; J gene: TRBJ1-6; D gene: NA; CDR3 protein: CASSPHYNSPLHF; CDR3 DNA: TGTGCCAGCAGCCCTCACTATAATTCACCCCTCCACTTT
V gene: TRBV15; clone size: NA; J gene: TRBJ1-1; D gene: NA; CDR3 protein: CATSREGNTEAFF; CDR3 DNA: TGTGCCACCAGCAGAGAGGGGAACACTGAAGCTTTCTTT
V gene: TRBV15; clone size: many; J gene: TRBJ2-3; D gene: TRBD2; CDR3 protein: CATSRTAGGPSTDTQYF; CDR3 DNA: TGTGCCACCAGCAGGACAGCGGGGGGGCCTAGCACAGATACGCAGTATTTT
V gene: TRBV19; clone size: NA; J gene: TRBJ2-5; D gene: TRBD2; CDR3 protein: CASSTTGLAGGETQYF; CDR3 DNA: TGTGCCAGTAGTACCACCGGACTAGCGGGAGGGGAGACCCAGTACTTC
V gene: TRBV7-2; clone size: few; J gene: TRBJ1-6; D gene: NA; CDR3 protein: CASSSGRLLAYNSPLHF; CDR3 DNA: TGTGCCAGCAGCTCCGGGAGACTGCTGGCTTATAATTCACCCCTCCACTTT
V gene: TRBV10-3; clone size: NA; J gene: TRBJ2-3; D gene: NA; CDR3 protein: CAINEGERTDTQYF; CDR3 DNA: TGTGCCATCAATGAGGGAGAGCGCACAGATACGCAGTATTTT
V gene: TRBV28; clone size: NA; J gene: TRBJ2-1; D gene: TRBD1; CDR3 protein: CASSLWTGGYNEQFF; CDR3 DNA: TGTGCCAGCAGTTTATGGACAGGGGGGTACAATGAGCAGTTCTTC
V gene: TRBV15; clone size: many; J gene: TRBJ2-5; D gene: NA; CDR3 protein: CATSREKGMGKTQYF; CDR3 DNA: TGTGCCACCAGCAGAGAAAAGGGGATGGGAAAGACCCAGTACTTC
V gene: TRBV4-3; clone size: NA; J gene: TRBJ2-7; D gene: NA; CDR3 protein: CASSQGSNSYEQYF; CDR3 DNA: TGCGCCAGCAGCCAAGGGTCCAACTCCTACGAGCAGTACTTC
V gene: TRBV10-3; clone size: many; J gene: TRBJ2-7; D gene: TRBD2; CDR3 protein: CAISIIAGGSEQYF; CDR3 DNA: TGTGCCATCAGTATAATAGCGGGAGGCTCCGAGCAGTACTTC
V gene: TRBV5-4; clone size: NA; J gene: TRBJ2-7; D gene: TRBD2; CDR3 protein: CASSLILAGGPDEQYF; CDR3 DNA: TGTGCCAGCAGCTTGATCCTAGCGGGAGGGCCCGACGAGCAGTACTTC
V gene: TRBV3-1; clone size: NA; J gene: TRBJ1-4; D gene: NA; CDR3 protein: CASSQPSRSRREKLFF; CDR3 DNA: TGTGCCAGCAGCCAACCCTCCCGCTCCCGGAGGGAAAAACTGTTTTTT
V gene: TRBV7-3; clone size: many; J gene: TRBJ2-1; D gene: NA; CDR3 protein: CASSLYRSSYNEQFF; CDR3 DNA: TGTGCCAGCAGCCTTTATCGGAGCTCCTACAATGAGCAGTTCTTC
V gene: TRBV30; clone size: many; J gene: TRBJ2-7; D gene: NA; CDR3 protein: CAWRTTAALWEQYF; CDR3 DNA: TGTGCCTGGAGGACAACAGCGGCGCTATGGGAGCAGTACTTC
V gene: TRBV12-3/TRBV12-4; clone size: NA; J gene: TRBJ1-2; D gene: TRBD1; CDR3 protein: CASSPDRAVGNYGYTF; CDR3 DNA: TGTGCCAGCAGCCCGGACAGGGCGGTGGGTAACTATGGCTACACCTTC
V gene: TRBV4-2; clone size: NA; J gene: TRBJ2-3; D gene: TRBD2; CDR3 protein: CASSSGGTDTQYF; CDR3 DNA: TGTGCCAGTTCCTCGGGGGGGACAGATACGCAGTATTTT
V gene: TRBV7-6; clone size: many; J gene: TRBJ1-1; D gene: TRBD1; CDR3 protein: CASSLTGGGTEAFF; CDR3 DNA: TGTGCCAGCAGCCTGACAGGGGGGGGCACTGAAGCTTTCTTT
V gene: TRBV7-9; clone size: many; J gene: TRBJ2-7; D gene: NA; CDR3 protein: CAESYEQYF; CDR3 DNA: TGTGCCGAGTCCTACGAGCAGTACTTC
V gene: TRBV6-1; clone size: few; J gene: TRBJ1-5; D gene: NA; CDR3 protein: CASSDQGQSNQPQHF; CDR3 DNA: TGTGCCAGCAGTGACCAGGGGCAAAGCAATCAGCCCCAGCATTTT
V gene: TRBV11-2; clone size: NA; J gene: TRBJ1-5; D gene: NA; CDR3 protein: CASSASGGEPQHF; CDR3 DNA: TGTGCCAGCAGCGCGTCGGGGGGAGAGCCCCAGCATTTT
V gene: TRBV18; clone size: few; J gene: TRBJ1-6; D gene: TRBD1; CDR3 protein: CASSRGQDNSPLHF; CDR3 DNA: TGTGCCAGCTCACGGGGACAGGATAATTCACCCCTCCACTTT
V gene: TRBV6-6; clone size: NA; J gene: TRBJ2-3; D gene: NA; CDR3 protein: CASRGGPDTQYF; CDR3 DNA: TGTGCCAGCAGGGGGGGCCCAGATACGCAGTATTTT
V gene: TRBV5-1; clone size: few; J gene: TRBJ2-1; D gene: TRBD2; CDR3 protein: CASSLTSGTDTNEQFF; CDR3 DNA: TGCGCCAGCAGCTTGACTAGCGGGACTGACACCAATGAGCAGTTCTTC
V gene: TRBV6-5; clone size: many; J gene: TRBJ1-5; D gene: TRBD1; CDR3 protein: CASSRTGTGSGAQHF; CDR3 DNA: TGTGCCAGCAGTCGGACCGGGACAGGGAGTGGCGCCCAGCATTTT
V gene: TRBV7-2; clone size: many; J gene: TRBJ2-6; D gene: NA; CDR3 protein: CASSLGRRRSSGANVLTF; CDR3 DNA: TGTGCCAGCAGCTTAGGGAGACGGAGGTCCTCTGGGGCCAACGTCCTGACTTTC
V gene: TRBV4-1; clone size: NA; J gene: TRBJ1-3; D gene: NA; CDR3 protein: CASSQDRFFGNTIYF; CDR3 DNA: TGCGCCAGCAGCCAAGACAGATTTTTTGGAAACACCATATATTTT
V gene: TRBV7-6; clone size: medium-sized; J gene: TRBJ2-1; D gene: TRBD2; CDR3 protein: CASSPSGSPYNEQFF; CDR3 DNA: TGTGCCAGCAGCCCAAGCGGGAGTCCCTACAATGAGCAGTTCTTC
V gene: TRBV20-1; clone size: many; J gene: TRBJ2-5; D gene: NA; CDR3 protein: CSATTGEETQYF; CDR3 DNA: TGCAGTGCTACCACGGGGGAAGAGACCCAGTACTTC
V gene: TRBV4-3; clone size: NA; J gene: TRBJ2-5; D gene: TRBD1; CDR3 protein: CASSRTGGSGETQYF; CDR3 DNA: TGCGCCAGCAGCCGGACAGGGGGCTCAGGAGAGACCCAGTACTTC
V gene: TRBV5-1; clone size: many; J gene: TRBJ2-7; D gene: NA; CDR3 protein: CASSLGQTGSYEQYF; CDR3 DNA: TGCGCCAGCAGCTTAGGTCAAACGGGATCCTACGAGCAGTACTTC
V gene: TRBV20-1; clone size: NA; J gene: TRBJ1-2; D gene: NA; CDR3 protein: CSARDIQTYGYTF; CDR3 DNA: TGCAGTGCCCGGGACATCCAAACCTATGGCTACACCTTC
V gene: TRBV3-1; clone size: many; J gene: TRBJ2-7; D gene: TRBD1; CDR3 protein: CASRQGYEQYF; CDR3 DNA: TGTGCCAGCAGACAGGGGTACGAGCAGTACTTC
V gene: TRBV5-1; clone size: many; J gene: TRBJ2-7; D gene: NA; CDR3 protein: CASGDYGSSYEQYF; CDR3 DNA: TGCGCCAGCGGAGATTACGGCAGCTCCTACGAGCAGTACTTC
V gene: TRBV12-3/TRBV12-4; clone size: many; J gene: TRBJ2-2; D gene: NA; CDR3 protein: CASRLDGAGELFF; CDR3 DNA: TGTGCCAGCAGATTAGACGGGGCCGGGGAGCTGTTTTTT
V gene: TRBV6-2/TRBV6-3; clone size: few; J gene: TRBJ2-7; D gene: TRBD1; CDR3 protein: CASSYPPLPGQGADGYEQYF; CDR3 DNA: TGTGCCAGCAGTTACCCACCTCTGCCGGGCCAGGGGGCGGATGGCTACGAGCAGTACTTC
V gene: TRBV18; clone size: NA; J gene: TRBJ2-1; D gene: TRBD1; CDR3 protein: CASSPPGQGKAYNEQFF; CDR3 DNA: TGTGCCAGCTCACCGCCGGGACAGGGAAAGGCCTACAATGAGCAGTTCTTC
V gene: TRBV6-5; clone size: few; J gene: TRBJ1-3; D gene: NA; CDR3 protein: CASSYSQGPGNTIYF; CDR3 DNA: TGTGCCAGCAGTTACTCCCAGGGGCCTGGAAACACCATATATTTT
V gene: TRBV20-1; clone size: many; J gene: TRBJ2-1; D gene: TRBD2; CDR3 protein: CSVRREGLYEQFF; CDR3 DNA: TGCAGTGTTAGGCGGGAGGGCCTCTATGAGCAGTTCTTC
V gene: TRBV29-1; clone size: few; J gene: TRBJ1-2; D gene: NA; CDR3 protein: CSVVMGFRGYTF; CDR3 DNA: TGCAGCGTTGTTATGGGGTTTAGGGGCTACACCTTC
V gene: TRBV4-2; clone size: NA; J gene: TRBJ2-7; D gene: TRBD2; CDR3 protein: CASSQASSGRVGGYEQYF; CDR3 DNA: TGTGCCAGCAGCCAAGCATCTAGCGGGAGGGTGGGGGGCTACGAGCAGTACTTC
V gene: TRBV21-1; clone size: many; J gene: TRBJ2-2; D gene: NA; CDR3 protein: CASSGRIRNTGELFF; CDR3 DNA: TGTGCCAGCAGCGGGAGGATCCGGAACACCGGGGAGCTGTTTTTT
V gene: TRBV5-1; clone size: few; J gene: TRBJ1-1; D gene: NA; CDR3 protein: CASSSQMNTEAFF; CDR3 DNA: TGCGCCAGCAGCTCCCAAATGAACACTGAAGCTTTCTTT
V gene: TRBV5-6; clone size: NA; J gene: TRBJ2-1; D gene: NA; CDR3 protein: CASSLVGGNEQFF; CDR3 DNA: TGTGCCAGCAGCTTGGTTGGGGGGAATGAGCAGTTCTTC
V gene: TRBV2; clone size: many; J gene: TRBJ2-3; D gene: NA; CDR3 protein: CASRVSTDTQYF; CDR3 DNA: TGTGCCAGCAGGGTGAGCACAGATACGCAGTATTTT
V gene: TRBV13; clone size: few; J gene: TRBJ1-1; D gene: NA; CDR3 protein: CASSFGGRGTEAFF; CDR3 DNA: TGTGCCAGCAGCTTTGGGGGTAGGGGCACTGAAGCTTTCTTT